A single sample is the source of the 5 T cell receptor beta chains below, sequenced in a study of CD8+ T cells in alopecia areata. Extraction of RNA preceded its reverse transcription into cDNA, which served as the sequencing template. Here immunoSEQ multiplex PCR was the method, and the copy in TCRdb shows in-frame clones only, minus some. The table records fewer than 250,000 clones, 50% to 65% of them present only once. The sample here was CD4+ T cells sorted from blood, taken at week 0. The receptors were gathered from a human donor with alopecia areata.

The CDR3 nucleotides are TGTGCCAGCAGCCCCGACCCAGGGACAGGGGACTACGAGCAGTACTTC. Protein: CASSPDPGTGDYEQYF. J is TRBJ2-7 and V is TRBV11-2; 10 nucleotides match TRBD1. The J segment lost 3 bases and the V segment lost 5 bases, leaving 10 bases of the junction unmatched. The germline gives CDR1 SGHAT, CDR2 FQNNGV. This CDR3 is built from 16 residues.

The rearrangement links TRBV7-3 to TRBJ2-7; TRBD1 agrees at 9 bases. The CDR3 is 15 amino acids. Unmatched junction bases numbered 5, after V lost 1 base and J lost 4 bases. Germline V CDR1 and CDR2: SGHTA, FQGTGA. This CDR3 reads CASSLKGQGSYEQYF. Written as DNA, the CDR3 is TGTGCCAGCAGCTTAAAGGGACAGGGTTCGTACGAGCAGTACTTC.

The CDR3 region has the DNA TGTGCCAGCAGGGGGACAAGTAGGGGAGAGACCCAGTACTTC. It translates to CASRGTSRGETQYF. The chain has TRBV5-6 and TRBJ2-5; weak D call: TRBD1 (6 bases). The CDR3 spans 14 residues. In germline, CDR1 is SGHDT, CDR2 YYEEEE. V shed 5 bases and J shed 4 bases, with 15 bases lying between them.

V and J are TRBV29-1 and TRBJ2-2; TRBD1 agrees at 7 bases. Germline CDR1 is SQVTM and CDR2 is ANQGSEA. The length of the CDR3 is 17 residues. Trimming took 6 bases from V and 0 from J; bases not matched to a gene: 13. CDR3 nucleotide sequence: TGCAGCGTCGGATTCTCACACAGGGGAACGAACACCGGGGAGCTGTTTTTT. It yields the protein CSVGFSHRGTNTGELFF.

CDR3 DNA: TGTGCCATCAGTGCTTCCACAGATACGCAGTATTTT. Protein product: CAISASTDTQYF. This rearrangement joins TRBV10-3 to TRBJ2-3, with unresolved D. The V end lost 4 bases, the J end lost 2 bases, and 4 bases lay between the germline ends. This CDR3 contains 12 residues. Per germline, CDR1 ENHRY and CDR2 SYGVKD.